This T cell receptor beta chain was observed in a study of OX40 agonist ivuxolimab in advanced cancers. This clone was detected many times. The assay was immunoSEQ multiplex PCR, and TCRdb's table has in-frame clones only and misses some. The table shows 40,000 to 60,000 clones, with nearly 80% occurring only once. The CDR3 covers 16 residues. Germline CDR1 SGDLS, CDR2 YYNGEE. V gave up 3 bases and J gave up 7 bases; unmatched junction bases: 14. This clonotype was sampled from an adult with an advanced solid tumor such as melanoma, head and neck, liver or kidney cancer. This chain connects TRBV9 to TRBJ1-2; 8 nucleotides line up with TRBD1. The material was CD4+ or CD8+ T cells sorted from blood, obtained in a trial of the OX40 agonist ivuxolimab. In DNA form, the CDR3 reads TGTGCCAGCAGCGACTTTGCTGTTGGCCAGGGGGCTGGCTACACCTTC. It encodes CASSDFAVGQGAGYTF.